This TCR beta chain was documented in a study of blood T cells in healthy people across ages. V was clipped by 6 bases and J by 8 bases; unmatched bases: 8. The germline gives CDR1 MNHEY, CDR2 SVGEGT. There are 14 residues in the CDR3. PCR was performed a second time for roughly 6 to 12 cycles using a sample-barcoded 5' primer and a J-beta primer mix. MiXCR, run by TCRdb on the 5' RACE reads, gives a single entry per CDR3 protein. This sample has about 640,000 distinct CDR3 sequences, with 58% found just once. Material: blood. This clonotype was obtained from a man in his 60s in good health. J is TRBJ2-1 and V is TRBV6-2 or TRBV6-3; 9 positions agree with TRBD1. The CDR3 sequence is CASSAGTGTDEQFF. As DNA, the CDR3 is TGTGCCAGCAGCGCCGGGACAGGGACGGATGAGCAGTTCTTC.